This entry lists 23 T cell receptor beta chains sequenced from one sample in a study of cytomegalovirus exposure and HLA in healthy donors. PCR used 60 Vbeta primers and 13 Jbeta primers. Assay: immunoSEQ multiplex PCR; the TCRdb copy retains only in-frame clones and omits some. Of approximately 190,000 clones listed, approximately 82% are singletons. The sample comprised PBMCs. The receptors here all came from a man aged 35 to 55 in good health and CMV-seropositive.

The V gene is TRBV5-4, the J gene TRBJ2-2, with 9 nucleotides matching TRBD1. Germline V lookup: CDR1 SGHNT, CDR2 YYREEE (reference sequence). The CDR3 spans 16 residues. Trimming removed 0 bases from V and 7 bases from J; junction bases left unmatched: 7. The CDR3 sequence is CASSLDTGGWGGELFF. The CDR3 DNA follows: TGTGCCAGCAGCTTGGATACAGGGGGCTGGGGCGGGGAGCTGTTTTTT.

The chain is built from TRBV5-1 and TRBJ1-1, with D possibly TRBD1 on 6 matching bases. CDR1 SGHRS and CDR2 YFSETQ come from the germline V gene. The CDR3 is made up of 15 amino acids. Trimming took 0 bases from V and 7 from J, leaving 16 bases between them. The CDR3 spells CASSLGIGGPNEAFF. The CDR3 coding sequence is TGCGCCAGCAGCTTGGGAATAGGGGGACCTAATGAAGCTTTCTTT.

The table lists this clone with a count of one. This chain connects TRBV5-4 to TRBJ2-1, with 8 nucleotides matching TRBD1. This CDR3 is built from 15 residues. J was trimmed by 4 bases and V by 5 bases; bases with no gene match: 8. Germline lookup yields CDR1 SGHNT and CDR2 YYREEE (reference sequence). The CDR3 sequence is CASRSTGGRYNEQFF. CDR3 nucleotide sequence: TGTGCCAGCAGATCTACAGGGGGTAGGTACAATGAGCAGTTCTTC.

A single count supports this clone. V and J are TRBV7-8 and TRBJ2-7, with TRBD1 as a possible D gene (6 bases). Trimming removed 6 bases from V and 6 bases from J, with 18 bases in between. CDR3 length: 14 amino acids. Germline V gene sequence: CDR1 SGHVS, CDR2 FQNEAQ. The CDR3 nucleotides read TGTGCCAGCAGTTCTACCGGGACACCCGTCGAGCAGTACTTC. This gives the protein CASSSTGTPVEQYF.

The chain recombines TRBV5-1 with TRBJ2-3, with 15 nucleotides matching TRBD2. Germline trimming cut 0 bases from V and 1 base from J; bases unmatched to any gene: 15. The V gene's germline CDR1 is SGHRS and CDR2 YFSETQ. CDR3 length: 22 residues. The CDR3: CASSLVPHHGLAGGQGTDTQYF. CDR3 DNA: TGCGCCAGCAGCTTGGTTCCCCACCACGGACTAGCGGGAGGGCAGGGCACAGATACGCAGTATTTT.

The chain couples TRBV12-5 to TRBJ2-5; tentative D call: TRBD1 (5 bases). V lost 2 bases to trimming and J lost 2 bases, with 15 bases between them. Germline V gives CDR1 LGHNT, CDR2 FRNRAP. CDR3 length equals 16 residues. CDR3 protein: CASGLSQGGFQETQYF. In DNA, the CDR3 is TGTGCTAGTGGTTTGAGTCAGGGTGGATTTCAAGAGACCCAGTACTTC.

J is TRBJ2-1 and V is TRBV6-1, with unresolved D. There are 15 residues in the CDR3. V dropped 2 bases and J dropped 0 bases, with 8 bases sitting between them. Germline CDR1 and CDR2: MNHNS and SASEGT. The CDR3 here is CASSENPSSYNEQFF. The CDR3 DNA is TGTGCCAGCAGTGAAAATCCGAGCTCCTACAATGAGCAGTTCTTC.

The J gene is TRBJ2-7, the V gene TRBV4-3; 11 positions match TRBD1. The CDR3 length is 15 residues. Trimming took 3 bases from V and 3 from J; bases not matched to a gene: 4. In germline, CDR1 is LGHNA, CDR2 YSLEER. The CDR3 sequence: CASSHRTGGYYEQYF. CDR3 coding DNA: TGCGCCAGCAGCCACCGGACAGGGGGCTACTACGAGCAGTACTTC.

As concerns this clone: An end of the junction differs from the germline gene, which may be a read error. The CDR3 loop is CASSQEVASGWIRGSYEQYF. CDR3 in DNA: TGTGCTAGCAGCCAGGAGGTGGCTAGCGGGTGGATCCGGGGGTCTTACGAGCAGTACTTC. The chain links TRBV7-7 to TRBJ2-7, with TRBD2 matching 8 bases. Germline-derived CDR1 and CDR2 are SSHAT and FNYEAQ (reference sequence). This CDR3 has 20 residues.

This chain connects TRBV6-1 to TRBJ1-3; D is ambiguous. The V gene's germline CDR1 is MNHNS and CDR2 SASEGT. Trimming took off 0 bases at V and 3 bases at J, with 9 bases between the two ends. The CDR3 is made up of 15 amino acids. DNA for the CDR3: TGTGCCAGCAGTGAAGCGAGGCTTGTTGGAAACACCATATATTTT. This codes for CASSEARLVGNTIYF.

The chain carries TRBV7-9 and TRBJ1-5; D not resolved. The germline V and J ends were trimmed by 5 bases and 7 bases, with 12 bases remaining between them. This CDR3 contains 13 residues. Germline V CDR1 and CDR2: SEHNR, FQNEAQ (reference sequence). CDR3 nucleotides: TGTGCCAGCAGCCGTGAGGGCGGACAGCCCCAGCATTTT. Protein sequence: CASSREGGQPQHF.

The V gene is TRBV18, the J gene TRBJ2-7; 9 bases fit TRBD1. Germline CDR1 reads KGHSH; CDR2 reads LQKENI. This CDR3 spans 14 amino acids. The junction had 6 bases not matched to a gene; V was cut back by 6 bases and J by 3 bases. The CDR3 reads CASSPRTGDYEQYF. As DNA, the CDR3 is TGTGCCAGCTCCCCGAGGACAGGGGACTACGAGCAGTACTTC.

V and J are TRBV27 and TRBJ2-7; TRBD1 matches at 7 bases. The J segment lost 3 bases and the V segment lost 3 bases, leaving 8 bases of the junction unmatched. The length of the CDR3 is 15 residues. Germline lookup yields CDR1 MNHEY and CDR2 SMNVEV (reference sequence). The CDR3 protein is CASSFTGQRYYEQYF. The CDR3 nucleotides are TGTGCCAGCAGTTTTACGGGACAGCGTTACTACGAGCAGTACTTC.

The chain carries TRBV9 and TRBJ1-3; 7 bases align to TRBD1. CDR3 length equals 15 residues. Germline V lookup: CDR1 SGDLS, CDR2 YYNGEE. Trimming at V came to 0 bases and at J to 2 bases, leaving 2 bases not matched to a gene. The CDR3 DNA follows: TGTGCCAGCAGCGTAGCTGGGACAGCTGGAAACACCATATATTTT. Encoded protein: CASSVAGTAGNTIYF.

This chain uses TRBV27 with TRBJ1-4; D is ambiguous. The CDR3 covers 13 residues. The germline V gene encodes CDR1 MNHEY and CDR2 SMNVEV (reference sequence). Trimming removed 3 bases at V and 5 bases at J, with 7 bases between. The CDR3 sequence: CASSFGTNEKLFF. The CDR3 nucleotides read TGTGCCAGCAGTTTCGGTACCAATGAAAAACTGTTTTTT.

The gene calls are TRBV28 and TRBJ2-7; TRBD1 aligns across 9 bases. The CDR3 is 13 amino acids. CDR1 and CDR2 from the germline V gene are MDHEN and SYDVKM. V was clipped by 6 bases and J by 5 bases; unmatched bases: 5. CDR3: CASRKTGGHEQYF. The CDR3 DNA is TGTGCCAGCAGGAAGACAGGGGGACACGAGCAGTACTTC. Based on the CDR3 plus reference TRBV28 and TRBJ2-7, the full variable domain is DVKVTQSSRYLVKRTGEKVFLECVQDMDHENMFWYRQDPGLGLRLIYFSYDVKMKEKGDIPEGYSVSREKKERFSLILESASTNQTSMYLCASRKTGGHEQYFGPGTRLTVT.

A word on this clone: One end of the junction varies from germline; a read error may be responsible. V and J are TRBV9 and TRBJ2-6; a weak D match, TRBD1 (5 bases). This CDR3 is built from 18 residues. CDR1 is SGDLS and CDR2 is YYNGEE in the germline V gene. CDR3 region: CASSQRKGGVSGANGLTF. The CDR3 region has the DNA TGTGCCAGCAGCCAAAGAAAGGGTGGTGTCTCTGGGGCCAACGGCCTGACTTTC.

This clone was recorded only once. Here the CDR3 reads CASSGGGTYNEQFF. The CDR3 DNA reads TGTGCCAGCAGTGGCGGCGGGACCTACAATGAGCAGTTCTTC. The chain is built from TRBV6-1 and TRBJ2-1; D might be TRBD2 (6 bases). CDR1 and CDR2 from the germline V gene are MNHNS and SASEGT. This CDR3 region has 14 residues. The germline V and J ends were trimmed by 4 bases and 2 bases, with 9 bases remaining between them.

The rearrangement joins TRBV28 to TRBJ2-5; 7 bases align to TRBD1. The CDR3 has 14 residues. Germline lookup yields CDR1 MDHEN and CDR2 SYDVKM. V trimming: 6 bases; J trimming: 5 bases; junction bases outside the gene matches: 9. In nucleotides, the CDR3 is TGTGCCAGCAGCCAGACAGGGTGGCGCGAGACCCAGTACTTC. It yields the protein CASSQTGWRETQYF.

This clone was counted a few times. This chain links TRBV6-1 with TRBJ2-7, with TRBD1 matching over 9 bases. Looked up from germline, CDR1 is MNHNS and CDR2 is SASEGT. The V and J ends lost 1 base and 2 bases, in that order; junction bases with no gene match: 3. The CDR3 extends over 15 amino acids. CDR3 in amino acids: CASSEEGQGAYEQYF. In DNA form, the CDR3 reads TGTGCCAGCAGTGAAGAGGGACAGGGTGCCTACGAGCAGTACTTC.

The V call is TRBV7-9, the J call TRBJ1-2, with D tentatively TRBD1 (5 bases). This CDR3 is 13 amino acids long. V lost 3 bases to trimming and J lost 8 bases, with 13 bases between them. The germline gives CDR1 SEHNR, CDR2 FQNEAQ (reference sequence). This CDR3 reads CASSFTGHRGYTF. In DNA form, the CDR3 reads TGTGCCAGCAGCTTTACAGGCCACCGGGGCTACACCTTC.

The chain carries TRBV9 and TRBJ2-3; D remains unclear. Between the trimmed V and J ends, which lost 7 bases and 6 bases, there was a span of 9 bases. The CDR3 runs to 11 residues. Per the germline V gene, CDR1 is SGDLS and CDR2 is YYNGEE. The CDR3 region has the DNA TGTGCCAGCTCGCGAACTGATACGCAGTATTTT. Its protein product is CASSRTDTQYF.

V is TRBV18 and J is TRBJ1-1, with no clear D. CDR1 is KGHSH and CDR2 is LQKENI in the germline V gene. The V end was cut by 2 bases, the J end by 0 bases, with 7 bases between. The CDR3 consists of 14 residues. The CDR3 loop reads CASSPAGMNTEAFF. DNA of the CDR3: TGTGCCAGCTCACCAGCGGGGATGAACACTGAAGCTTTCTTT.